The 27 T cell receptor beta chains below come from one sample, sequenced in a study of Tregs in tolerant kidney transplant recipients. Profiling relied on immunoSEQ multiplex PCR, and the TCRdb table lists in-frame clones only, not all of them. In the table there are some 110,000 clones, approximately 90% of which are singletons. The source material was CD4+ T cells from blood. All receptors come from a human donor in good health.

A note on this clone: An end of the junction does not agree with germline; a read error may underlie this. The chain carries TRBV19 and TRBJ2-1, with TRBD2 matching over 10 bases. Looked up from germline, CDR1 is LNHDA and CDR2 is SQIVND (reference sequence). This CDR3 has 13 residues. The CDR3 region is CASSYGASGGQVF. CDR3 coding DNA: TGTGCCAGTTCCTATGGGGCTAGCGGGGGACAGGTCTTC. The variable domain in full, completed from reference TRBV19 and TRBJ2-1, reads DGGITQSPKYLFRKEGQNVTLSCEQNLNHDAMYWYRQDPGQGLRLIYYSQIVNDFQKGDIAEGYSVSREKKESFPLTVTSAQKNPTAFYLCASSYGASGGQVFGPGTRLTVL.

This clone was observed once. The CDR3 loop is CASSESTSYNEQFF. The CDR3 DNA reads as TGCGCCAGCAGTGAGTCGACGAGCTACAATGAGCAGTTCTTC. The genes are TRBV10-1 and TRBJ2-1, with D hard to call. The V gene lost 0 bases and the J gene lost 3 bases, with 6 bases spanning the gap. CDR3 length: 14 residues. Germline values: CDR1 WNHNN, CDR2 SYGVQD (reference sequence).

In this sample, this clone turned up a few times. The chain has TRBV5-4 and TRBJ1-4, with D possibly being TRBD1 (6 bases). The CDR3 runs 15 residues. Per germline, CDR1 SGHNT and CDR2 YYREEE (reference sequence). The V gene lost 4 bases and the J gene lost 3 bases, with 13 bases spanning the gap. The CDR3 coding sequence is TGTGCCAGCAGCACCGGACAGAAAGCTAATGAAAAACTGTTTTTT. Protein: CASSTGQKANEKLFF.

V usage is TRBV18 and J usage is TRBJ1-4; D gene unclear. Germline V gives CDR1 KGHSH, CDR2 LQKENI. The V gene lost 1 base and the J gene lost 1 base, with 13 bases spanning the gap. This CDR3 spans 17 amino acids. The CDR3 DNA follows: TGTGCCAGCTCACCACGAGGGAGAACTGGAACTAATGAAAAACTGTTTTTT. It translates to CASSPRGRTGTNEKLFF.

The chain joins TRBV5-1 to TRBJ2-2, with D possibly TRBD2 on 6 matching bases. The germline V and J ends were trimmed by 3 bases and 1 base, with 16 bases remaining between them. CDR1 SGHRS and CDR2 YFSETQ come from the germline V gene. The length of the CDR3 is 17 residues. CDR3 sequence (DNA): TGCGCCAGCAGCTGGCGCTGGGACTCCAGGAACACCGGGGAGCTGTTTTTT. Translation gives CASSWRWDSRNTGELFF.

V usage is TRBV5-4 and J usage is TRBJ1-2, with D hard to call. CDR3 length equals 15 residues. Germline V gene data show CDR1 as SGHNT and CDR2 as YYREEE (reference sequence). V dropped 0 bases and J dropped 2 bases, with 11 bases sitting between them. Here the CDR3 reads CASSLGGSTNYGYTF. The DNA of the CDR3 is TGTGCCAGCAGCTTGGGCGGCAGTACAAACTATGGCTACACCTTC.

V gene TRBV5-1 combines with J gene TRBJ2-2; 7 nucleotides line up with TRBD1. The CDR3 runs 15 residues. J lost 1 base, V lost 6 bases, and 6 bases had no gene match. Per germline, CDR1 SGHRS and CDR2 YFSETQ. In DNA form, the CDR3 reads TGCGCCAGCACCCTAGACAGGGAGAACACCGGGGAGCTGTTTTTT. Protein sequence: CASTLDRENTGELFF.

The sample holds one count of this clone. The V and J genes are TRBV2 and TRBJ1-1; a possible D gene is TRBD1 (6 bases). V was clipped by 4 bases and J by 3 bases, with 21 bases between them. This CDR3 spans 17 amino acids. Germline CDR1 SNHLY, CDR2 FYNNEI. CDR3 DNA sequence: TGTGCCAGCAGTGGCTCGGACCTCTCTTCAGGGGACACTGAAGCTTTCTTT. Encoded protein: CASSGSDLSSGDTEAFF.

Written as DNA, the CDR3 is TGTGCCAGCTCACCACAGGAGGGATCTGGGGCCAACGTCCTGACTTTC. Its translation: CASSPQEGSGANVLTF. J is TRBJ2-6 and V is TRBV18; possible D gene TRBD2, 6 bases. In germline, CDR1 is KGHSH, CDR2 LQKENI. Between the trimmed V and J ends, which lost 1 base and 1 base, there was a span of 8 bases. CDR3 length: 16 amino acids.

A single count supports this clone. V and J are TRBV6-5 and TRBJ1-5; D perhaps matches TRBD1 (5 bases). Trimming shortened V by 6 bases and J by 6 bases, and 18 bases separated the two germline ends. Germline V gene sequence: CDR1 MNHEY, CDR2 SVGAGI. The CDR3 spans 15 residues. This chain's CDR3 is CASRRTRAQGQPQHF. The CDR3, as DNA: TGTGCCAGCAGACGGACAAGGGCCCAGGGTCAGCCCCAGCATTTT.

The V and J genes are TRBV4-1 and TRBJ2-4; no clear D. Trimming took off 0 bases at V and 8 bases at J, with 14 bases between the two ends. Germline CDR1 is MGHRA and CDR2 is YSYEKL. The CDR3 totals 15 residues. This CDR3 is CASSQDWGGVDIQYF. CDR3 DNA: TGCGCCAGCAGCCAAGATTGGGGTGGGGTTGACATTCAGTACTTC.

The CDR3 loop reads CATSSPDGRAYIQYF. The CDR3 nucleotides are TGTGCCACCAGCAGCCCCGACGGGAGAGCATACATTCAGTACTTC. The rearrangement uses TRBV15 and TRBJ2-4, with a possible D match to TRBD2 (6 bases). This CDR3 contains 15 residues. V lost 3 bases to trimming and J lost 8 bases, with 17 bases between them. From germline, CDR1 is LNHNV and CDR2 YYDKDF (reference sequence).

This chain uses TRBV5-1 with TRBJ2-5; a weak D match, TRBD1 (5 bases). The CDR3 extends over 20 amino acids. Germline CDR1 is SGHRS and CDR2 is YFSETQ. The germline V and J ends were trimmed by 3 bases and 4 bases, with 31 bases remaining between them. The CDR3 region is CASSSPPPTDPNAIRETQYF. As DNA, the CDR3 is TGCGCCAGCAGCTCGCCCCCTCCGACAGATCCGAACGCGATTAGAGAGACCCAGTACTTC.

This chain links TRBV6-5 with TRBJ1-2, with 9 bases identical to TRBD1. Trimming at V came to 5 bases and at J to 2 bases, leaving 3 bases not matched to a gene. Germline CDR1 MNHEY, CDR2 SVGAGI. The CDR3 is 14 residues long. The CDR3 region has the DNA TGTGCCAGCAGTGGGGGACAGGGAAACTATGGCTACACCTTC. It translates to CASSGGQGNYGYTF.

The V gene is TRBV19, the J gene TRBJ2-1, with 7 bases that match TRBD1. This CDR3 contains 15 residues. The V gene end was trimmed by 5 bases and the J gene end by 2 bases; junction bases not matched to a gene: 6. Germline loops: CDR1 LNHDA, CDR2 SQIVND (reference sequence). The CDR3 spells CASSPERGPYNEQFF. Written as DNA, the CDR3 is TGTGCCAGTAGTCCCGAAAGGGGGCCCTACAATGAGCAGTTCTTC.

This rearrangement joins TRBV15 to TRBJ1-2; TRBD1 matches at 7 bases. The length of the CDR3 is 14 residues. Germline CDR1 is LNHNV and CDR2 is YYDKDF (reference sequence). The trim removed 0 bases at V and 5 bases at J, leaving 3 bases unmatched. The CDR3 DNA follows: TGTGCCACCAGCAGAGATAAGGGGGCGTATGGCTACACCTTC. Amino acids: CATSRDKGAYGYTF.

In this sample, this clone turned up a few times. The gene calls are TRBV6-5 and TRBJ1-5; D is unresolved. Germline loops: CDR1 MNHEY, CDR2 SVGAGI. The CDR3 is 15 amino acids. The V and J ends lost 0 bases and 7 bases respectively, with 13 bases between them. CDR3 sequence: CASSYSARQEQPQHF. The CDR3 DNA is TGTGCCAGCAGTTACTCGGCCAGGCAGGAACAGCCCCAGCATTTT.

V and J are TRBV6-5 and TRBJ1-5, with D unresolved. Trimming stripped 0 bases from V and 2 bases from J, with 11 bases between. CDR1 is MNHEY and CDR2 is SVGAGI in the germline V gene. This CDR3 has 16 amino acids. CDR3 bases: TGTGCCAGCAGTTACTCTTTTGCCAGTGGCAATCAGCCCCAGCATTTT. This sequence encodes CASSYSFASGNQPQHF.

This clone was recorded a few times. This chain uses TRBV7-2 with TRBJ2-5, with D hard to call. Trimming stripped 5 bases from V and 4 bases from J, with 11 bases between. The CDR3 extends over 13 amino acids. The V gene's germline CDR1 is SGHTA and CDR2 FQGNSA. As DNA, the CDR3 is TGTGCCAGCAGCAGGGATTTCGGAGAGACCCAGTACTTC. Translated, it gives CASSRDFGETQYF.

The gene calls are TRBV11-3 and TRBJ2-1; D unclear. From germline, CDR1 is SGHNT and CDR2 YENEEA. Trimming stripped 0 bases from V and 3 bases from J, with 6 bases between. This CDR3 region has 14 residues. The CDR3 loop is CASSLDPNYNEQFF. Here the CDR3 DNA reads TGTGCCAGCAGCTTAGACCCGAACTACAATGAGCAGTTCTTC.

The genes are TRBV11-2 and TRBJ2-1, with TRBD2 matching 16 bases. The J segment lost 10 bases and the V segment lost 3 bases, leaving 0 bases of the junction unmatched. This CDR3 is built from 14 residues. The V gene's germline CDR1 is SGHAT and CDR2 FQNNGV. In DNA form, the CDR3 reads TGTGCCAGCAGCTTGGGACTAGCGGGGGGGGAGCAGTTCTTC. The encoded protein is CASSLGLAGGEQFF.

The rearrangement uses TRBV2 and TRBJ1-4, with D possibly TRBD1 on 6 matching bases. The CDR3 loop spans 13 amino acids. Germline V gives CDR1 SNHLY, CDR2 FYNNEI. The V and J ends lost 6 bases and 8 bases respectively, with 13 bases between them. CDR3 region: CASRPGAREKLFF. Here the CDR3 DNA reads TGTGCCAGCAGGCCAGGGGCCCGCGAAAAACTGTTTTTT.

The V and J genes are TRBV5-1 and TRBJ2-3; no clear D. Per the germline V gene, CDR1 is SGHRS and CDR2 is YFSETQ. Deletions cut 0 bases from V and 7 bases from J, with 12 bases between. CDR3 length: 14 amino acids. The CDR3 protein is CASSLDHPTYTQYF. The CDR3 DNA follows: TGCGCCAGCAGCTTGGATCACCCAACTTATACGCAGTATTTT.

The chain carries TRBV7-2 and TRBJ2-1, with 8 nucleotides matching TRBD2. V shed 1 base, J shed 2 bases, and the junction held 1 base outside the gene matches. The CDR3 runs 15 residues. Germline V gene data show CDR1 as SGHTA and CDR2 as FQGNSA. CDR3 residues: CASSLVGRAYNEQFF. The CDR3 bases are TGTGCCAGCAGCTTAGTCGGGAGGGCCTACAATGAGCAGTTCTTC.

The CDR3: CASSQETTLTTGELFF. The CDR3 DNA reads as TGCGCCAGCAGCCAAGAAACGACGTTAACCACCGGGGAGCTGTTTTTT. The V and J genes are TRBV4-1 and TRBJ2-2; D gene uncertain. V was clipped by 0 bases and J by 4 bases, with 12 bases between them. In germline, CDR1 is MGHRA, CDR2 YSYEKL. The CDR3 is 16 residues long.

In DNA form, the CDR3 reads TGTGCCAGCAGTTACTCGAGGGGTAGCGTGCACAATGAGCAGTTCTTC. Translated: CASSYSRGSVHNEQFF. The rearrangement uses TRBV6-5 and TRBJ2-1; D is perhaps TRBD1 or TRBD2 (5 bases each). CDR1 is MNHEY and CDR2 is SVGAGI in the germline V gene. V was cut by 0 bases and J by 5 bases, with 14 bases left in between. This CDR3 has 16 residues.

The rearrangement joins TRBV30 to TRBJ2-7, with TRBD2 matching over 10 bases. Germline lookup yields CDR1 GTSNPN and CDR2 SVGIG (reference sequence). CDR3 size: 15 residues. The ends lost 0 bases at V and 6 bases at J; junction bases unmatched: 8. The CDR3 reads CAWSVVGSGRSEQYF. The CDR3 coding sequence is TGTGCCTGGAGTGTAGTGGGTAGCGGGAGGAGCGAGCAGTACTTC. The variable domain in full, completed from reference TRBV30 and TRBJ2-7, reads SQTIHQWPATLVQPVGSPLSLECTVEGTSNPNLYWYRQAAGRGLQLLFYSVGIGQISSEVPQNLSASRPQDRQFILSSKKLLLSDSGFYLCAWSVVGSGRSEQYFGPGTRLTVT.